This is a list of T cell receptor beta chains from one sample in a study of blood T cell repertoires in COVID-19. Using immunoSEQ multiplex PCR, the repertoire was profiled, and TCRdb retains in-frame clones only, with some absent. Counted here are about 200,000 clones, around three quarters occurring once; the ten biggest clones make up roughly 17%. Sequences were obtained from PBMCs or T cells enriched from blood (not recorded which). The receptors come from a woman aged 50 to 65 with acute COVID-19. CDR3s include the opening cysteine and the closing phenylalanine or tryptophan. Each record gives: clone size, J gene, D gene, V gene, CDR3 protein, CDR3 DNA. D genes are given only for firm matches. Clone size appears in some rows only: once, few, many, or a class for an expanded clone.

- TRBJ1-6 - TRBV29-1 CSVRDFQANSPLHF TGCAGCGTACGGGACTTTCAAGCCAATTCACCCCTCCACTTT
- TRBJ2-6 TRBD1 TRBV3-1/TRBV3-2 CASSQELAGGSGANVLTF TGTGCCAGCAGCCAAGAGCTGGCAGGGGGCTCCGGGGCCAACGTCCTGACTTTC
- TRBJ1-3 - TRBV30 CAWGFRVNSGNTIYF TGTGCCTGGGGGTTCAGGGTCAACTCTGGAAACACCATATATTTT
once TRBJ1-2 TRBD1 TRBV19 CASSSRDRALPNYGYTF TGTGCCAGTAGTAGCCGGGACAGGGCCCTTCCTAACTATGGCTACACCTTC
- TRBJ1-4 - TRBV29-1 CSVAGEGEKLFF TGCAGCGTTGCAGGGGAAGGAGAAAAACTGTTTTTT
- TRBJ2-3 - TRBV2 CASRTEGSTDTQYF TGTGCCAGCCGGACGGAGGGGAGCACAGATACGCAGTATTTT
- TRBJ2-1 TRBD2 TRBV5-1 CASSLGLAGANEQFF TGCGCCAGCAGCCTGGGACTAGCGGGGGCCAATGAGCAGTTCTTC
- TRBJ1-6 - TRBV2 CASSEGGRNNNSPLHF TGTGCCAGCAGTGAAGGGGGGCGCAATAATAATTCACCCCTCCACTTT
once TRBJ1-3 - TRBV7-9 CASSPYRSGGAGNTIYF TGTGCCAGCAGCCCCTACAGGTCCGGGGGGGCTGGAAACACCATATATTTT
- TRBJ1-2 TRBD1 TRBV18 CASSPKTGPLSGGYTF TGTGCCAGCTCACCAAAGACAGGGCCCTTGAGTGGGGGCTACACCTTC
- TRBJ2-1 TRBD2 TRBV28 CATRTSGLGNEQFF TGTGCCACTCGGACTAGCGGGCTGGGCAATGAGCAGTTCTTC
many TRBJ2-3 - TRBV27 CASRRRETTTDTQYF TGTGCCAGCCGGAGACGGGAGACCACCACAGATACGCAGTATTTT
few TRBJ1-2 TRBD1 TRBV7-9 CASSGKQGNYGYTF TGTGCCAGCAGCGGAAAACAGGGGAACTATGGCTACACCTTC
- TRBJ1-6 - TRBV9 CASSVGTPVENSPLHF TGTGCCAGCAGCGTAGGAACCCCTGTAGAAAATTCACCCCTCCACTTT
- TRBJ1-5 - TRBV19 CASRLRLGSSNQPQHF TGTGCCAGTAGATTGAGGCTAGGGAGTAGCAATCAGCCCCAGCATTTT
- TRBJ1-4 TRBD1 TRBV7-6 CASSPGQGREKLFF TGTGCCAGCAGCCCCGGACAGGGGAGGGAAAAACTGTTTTTT
- TRBJ1-1 TRBD1 TRBV5-5 CASSLGTRTGRAFF TGTGCCAGCAGCTTGGGTACTCGGACAGGGAGAGCTTTCTTT
- TRBJ2-2 TRBD1 TRBV24-1 CAGMTGEDTGELFF TGTGCCGGGATGACAGGGGAGGACACCGGGGAGCTGTTTTTT
- TRBJ1-6 TRBD1 TRBV5-8 CASSSRTGAASPLHF TGTGCCAGCAGCTCCAGAACAGGGGCCGCCAGTCCCCTCCACTTT
- TRBJ2-1 - TRBV11-2 CANQDSYNEQFF TGTGCCAATCAAGACAGTTACAATGAGCAGTTCTTC
- TRBJ1-2 TRBD1 TRBV3-1/TRBV3-2 CASSQQGASYGYTF TGTGCCAGCAGCCAACAGGGGGCAAGCTATGGCTACACCTTC
- TRBJ1-1 - TRBV19 CASSTPGKYTEAFF TGTGCCAGTAGTACACCGGGAAAGTACACTGAAGCTTTCTTT
- TRBJ1-5 TRBD1 TRBV27 CASSQGADNQPQHF TGTGCCAGCAGCCAGGGGGCTGACAATCAGCCCCAGCATTTT
many TRBJ1-5 - TRBV27 CASSLAGGQPQHF TGTGCCAGCAGTTTGGCGGGGGGTCAGCCCCAGCATTTT
once TRBJ1-2 TRBD1 TRBV5-1 CASSPRDSNYGYTF TGCGCCAGCAGCCCTCGGGACAGTAACTATGGCTACACCTTC
few TRBJ2-5 TRBD1 TRBV19 CASSPGGTQETQYF TGTGCCAGTAGTCCAGGGGGAACCCAAGAGACCCAGTACTTC
once TRBJ2-1 - TRBV5-1 CASSWLGPRGDEQFF TGCGCCAGCAGCTGGCTAGGACCCAGGGGAGATGAGCAGTTCTTC
- TRBJ1-1 - TRBV19 CASSSQGGTEAFF TGTGCCAGTAGTAGTCAGGGCGGCACTGAAGCTTTCTTT
once TRBJ1-2 - TRBV18 CASSPFQEVGTRGGYGYTF TGTGCCAGCTCACCATTTCAGGAGGTGGGGACAAGGGGTGGCTATGGCTACACCTTC
- TRBJ2-5 - TRBV15 CATSRERTRTQYF TGTGCCACCAGCAGAGAAAGGACACGGACCCAGTACTTC
- TRBJ2-1 TRBD2 TRBV7-7 CASSPRPGGANNEQFF TGTGCTAGCAGCCCTCGCCCCGGGGGGGCTAATAATGAGCAGTTCTTC
- TRBJ2-5 TRBD2 TRBV18 CASSPTSAQETQYF TGTGCCAGCTCACCTACTAGCGCCCAAGAGACCCAGTACTTC
- TRBJ1-5 - TRBV5-8 CASSSGRVSNQPQHF TGTGCCAGCAGCTCGGGGAGGGTGAGCAATCAGCCCCAGCATTTT
- TRBJ1-1 - TRBV28 CASTENRQFITEAFF TGTGCCAGCACCGAAAATAGACAGTTTATCACTGAAGCTTTCTTT
- TRBJ1-4 - TRBV9 CASSRGWGSPNEKLFF TGTGCCAGCAGCCGAGGGTGGGGAAGTCCTAATGAAAAACTGTTTTTT
once TRBJ1-4 TRBD1 TRBV28 CASSFVSGGINEKLFF TGTGCCAGCAGTTTTGTCTCAGGGGGTATAAATGAAAAACTGTTTTTT
- TRBJ2-3 - TRBV2 CASGGTTDTQYF TGTGCCAGCGGGGGGACGACAGATACGCAGTATTTT
once TRBJ2-1 TRBD2 TRBV11-3 CASSAPPGSGGYHNEQFF TGTGCCAGCAGCGCTCCCCCTGGTAGCGGGGGTTACCACAATGAGCAGTTCTTC
once TRBJ2-2 TRBD1 TRBV7-2 CASSQRTGRIGELFF TGTGCCAGCAGCCAGCGGACAGGTCGTATTGGGGAGCTGTTTTTT
- TRBJ1-2 - TRBV6-2/TRBV6-3 CASSYSTSGRNYGYTF TGTGCCAGCAGTTACTCAACGTCAGGGAGGAACTATGGCTACACCTTC
- TRBJ1-2 - TRBV7-9 CASSFSSLYGYTF TGTGCCAGCAGCTTTTCCTCCTTATATGGCTACACCTTC
- TRBJ2-1 TRBD2 TRBV7-3 CASSSQTGGPTYNEQFF TGTGCCAGCAGCTCACAAACGGGGGGGCCTACCTACAATGAGCAGTTCTTC
- TRBJ1-1 - TRBV19 CASSTPYLTEAFF TGTGCCAGTAGTACCCCCTATCTCACTGAAGCTTTCTTT
few TRBJ1-5 - TRBV7-2 CASSSGQRGYYNQPQHF TGTGCCAGCAGCTCCGGACAGAGGGGTTACTACAATCAGCCCCAGCATTTT
few TRBJ2-4 TRBD1 TRBV19 CASSTTGVDKNIQYF TGTGCCAGTAGTACTACAGGGGTAGACAAAAACATTCAGTACTTC
- TRBJ1-1 TRBD1 TRBV3-1/TRBV3-2 CASSRLDRDGTEAFF TGTGCCAGCAGCCGACTGGACAGGGACGGGACTGAAGCTTTCTTT
- TRBJ1-2 - TRBV6-2/TRBV6-3 CASSYPAGAGSNYGYTF TGTGCCAGCAGTTACCCGGCAGGGGCGGGCTCCAACTATGGCTACACCTTC
- TRBJ2-5 TRBD2 TRBV4-3 CASSLSGTSGQETQYF TGCGCCAGCAGCCTATCCGGGACTAGCGGACAAGAGACCCAGTACTTC
- TRBJ1-1 - TRBV7-8 CASSLAGQGNTEAFF TGTGCCAGCAGCTTAGCGGGTCAGGGGAACACTGAAGCTTTCTTT
- TRBJ1-5 - TRBV19 CASSIGQPSNQPQHF TGTGCCAGTAGTATTGGGCAACCTAGCAATCAGCCCCAGCATTTT
- TRBJ2-5 - TRBV6-2/TRBV6-3 CASSYGGVPSETQYF TGTGCCAGCAGTTACGGCGGGGTACCCTCGGAGACCCAGTACTTC
once TRBJ1-4 - TRBV27 CASSDRSTNEKLFF TGTGCCAGCAGTGACAGGTCAACTAATGAAAAACTGTTTTTT
- TRBJ1-2 - TRBV24-1 CATSDPGPTGSSYTF TGTGCCACCAGTGACCCGGGCCCTACAGGGTCGAGCTACACCTTC
- TRBJ2-1 TRBD2 TRBV4-1 CASRPTSGGLNEQFF TGCGCCAGCAGGCCGACTAGCGGGGGACTCAATGAGCAGTTCTTC
once TRBJ2-1 - TRBV21-1 CASSTHRDRGEQFF TGTGCCAGCAGCACACACAGGGATAGGGGTGAGCAGTTCTTC
- TRBJ1-2 - TRBV28 CASKGQGGGESNYGYTF TGTGCCAGCAAGGGCCAAGGGGGAGGGGAATCTAACTATGGCTACACCTTC
- TRBJ1-6 TRBD1 TRBV7-2 CASSPQGGRNSPLHF TGTGCCAGCAGCCCTCAGGGGGGCAGGAATTCACCCCTCCACTTT